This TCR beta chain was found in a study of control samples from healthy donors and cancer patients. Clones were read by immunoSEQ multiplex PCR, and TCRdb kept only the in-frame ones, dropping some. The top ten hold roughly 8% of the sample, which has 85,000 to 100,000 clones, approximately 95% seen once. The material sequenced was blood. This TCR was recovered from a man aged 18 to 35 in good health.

The DNA for the CDR3 is TGTGCCAGCAGCGTAGGACTAGCGAATGAGCAGTTCTTC. It encodes CASSVGLANEQFF. The chain links TRBV9 to TRBJ2-1, with 8 nucleotides matching TRBD2. This CDR3 comprises 13 residues. J lost 7 bases, V lost 0 bases, and 0 bases had no gene match. Germline V lookup: CDR1 SGDLS, CDR2 YYNGEE.